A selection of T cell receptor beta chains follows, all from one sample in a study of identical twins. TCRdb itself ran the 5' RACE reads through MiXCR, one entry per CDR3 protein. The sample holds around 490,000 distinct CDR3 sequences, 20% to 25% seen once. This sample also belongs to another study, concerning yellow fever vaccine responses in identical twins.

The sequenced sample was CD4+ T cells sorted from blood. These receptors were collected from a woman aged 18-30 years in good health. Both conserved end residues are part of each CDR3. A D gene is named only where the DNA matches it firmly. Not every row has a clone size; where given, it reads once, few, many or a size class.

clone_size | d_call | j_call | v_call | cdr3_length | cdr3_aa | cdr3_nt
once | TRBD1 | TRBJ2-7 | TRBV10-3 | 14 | CAISDPGQTYEQYF | TGTGCCATCAGTGACCCGGGACAGACCTACGAGCAGTACTTC
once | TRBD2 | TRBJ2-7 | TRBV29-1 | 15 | CSVGLLGGGTYEQYF | TGCAGCGTTGGCCTTCTGGGGGGAGGGACCTACGAGCAGTACTTC
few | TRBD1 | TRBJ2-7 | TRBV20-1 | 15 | CSASNLGQASYEQYF | TGCAGTGCTAGCAACTTGGGACAGGCTTCCTACGAGCAGTACTTC
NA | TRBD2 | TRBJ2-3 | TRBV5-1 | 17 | CASSSSGSWGGTDTQYF | TGCGCCAGCAGCTCCAGCGGGAGCTGGGGGGGCACAGATACGCAGTATTTT
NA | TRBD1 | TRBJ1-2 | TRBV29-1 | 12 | CSVEGRGQGYTF | TGCAGCGTTGAAGGCAGGGGGCAGGGCTACACCTTC
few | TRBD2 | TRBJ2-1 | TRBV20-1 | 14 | CSANGLAANNEQFF | TGCAGTGCAAATGGACTAGCGGCAAACAATGAGCAGTTCTTC
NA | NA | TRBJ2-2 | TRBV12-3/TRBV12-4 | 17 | CASSFRLAWEGGGELFF | TGTGCCAGCAGTTTTAGGCTGGCGTGGGAAGGGGGCGGGGAGCTGTTTTTT
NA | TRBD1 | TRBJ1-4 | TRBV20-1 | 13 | CSATQGLNEKLFF | TGCAGTGCTACACAGGGGTTGAATGAAAAACTGTTTTTT
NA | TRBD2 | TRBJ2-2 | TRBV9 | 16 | CASRAAGREDTGELFF | TGTGCCAGCAGGGCGGCGGGGCGGGAGGACACCGGGGAGCTGTTTTTT
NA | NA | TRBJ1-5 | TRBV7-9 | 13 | CASSLTVNQPQHF | TGTGCCAGCAGCTTGACCGTTAATCAGCCCCAGCATTTT
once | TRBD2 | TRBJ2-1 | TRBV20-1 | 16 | CSAAGTSGGAYNEQFF | TGCAGTGCCGCGGGGACTAGCGGGGGAGCCTACAATGAGCAGTTCTTC
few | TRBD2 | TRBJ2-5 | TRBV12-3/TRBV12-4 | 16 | CASSPRSSGFLGTQYF | TGTGCCAGCAGTCCCCGATCTAGCGGATTCCTGGGGACCCAGTACTTC
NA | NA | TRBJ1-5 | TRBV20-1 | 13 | CSATGTDNQPQHF | TGCAGTGCTACCGGGACGGACAATCAGCCCCAGCATTTT
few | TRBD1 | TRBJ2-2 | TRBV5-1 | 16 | CASSWTDRMNTGELFF | TGCGCCAGCAGCTGGACGGACAGGATGAACACCGGGGAGCTGTTTTTT
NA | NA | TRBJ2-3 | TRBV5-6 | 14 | CASSFPPSADTQYF | TGTGCCAGCAGCTTCCCCCCTAGCGCAGATACGCAGTATTTT
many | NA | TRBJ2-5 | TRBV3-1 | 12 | CASSLLQETQYF | TGTGCCAGCAGCCTCTTACAAGAGACCCAGTACTTC
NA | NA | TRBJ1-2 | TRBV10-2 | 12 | CASQGGNYGYTF | TGCGCCAGTCAAGGGGGAAACTATGGCTACACCTTC
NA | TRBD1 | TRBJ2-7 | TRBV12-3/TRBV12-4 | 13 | CASRQGDPHEQYF | TGTGCCAGCAGGCAGGGGGATCCCCACGAGCAGTACTTC
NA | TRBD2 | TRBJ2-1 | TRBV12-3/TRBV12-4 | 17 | CASSSRHSGSNYNEQFF | TGTGCCAGCAGTTCCCGACACAGCGGGAGTAACTACAATGAGCAGTTCTTC
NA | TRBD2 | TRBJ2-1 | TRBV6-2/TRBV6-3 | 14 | CASRAGGPVYEQFF | TGTGCCAGCAGAGCGGGAGGGCCTGTGTATGAGCAGTTCTTC
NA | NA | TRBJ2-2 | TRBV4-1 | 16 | CASSPSVGTHAGALFF | TGCGCCAGCAGCCCCAGCGTCGGGACACACGCCGGGGCGCTGTTTTTT
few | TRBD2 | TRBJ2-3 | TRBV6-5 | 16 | CASSYSFSGGTDTQYF | TGTGCCAGCAGTTACTCCTTTAGCGGGGGAACAGATACGCAGTATTTT
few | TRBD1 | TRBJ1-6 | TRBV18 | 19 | CASSPLLPRDRAKDSPLHF | TGTGCCAGCTCACCTCTTTTACCCCGGGACAGGGCAAAGGATTCACCCCTCCACTTT
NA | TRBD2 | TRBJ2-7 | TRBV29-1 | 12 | CSVTGTSVEQYF | TGCAGCGTCACCGGGACTAGCGTCGAGCAGTACTTC
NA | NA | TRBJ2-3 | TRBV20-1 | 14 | CSARSFVPTDTQYF | TGCAGTGCTAGATCCTTTGTACCCACAGATACGCAGTATTTT
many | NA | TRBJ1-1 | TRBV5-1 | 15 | CASSLVARGNTEAFF | TGCGCCAGCAGCTTGGTTGCCAGGGGGAACACTGAAGCTTTCTTT
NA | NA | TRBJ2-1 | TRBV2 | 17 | CASKLEFKGGVYNEQFF | TGTGCCAGCAAATTAGAGTTTAAGGGAGGTGTATACAATGAGCAGTTCTTC
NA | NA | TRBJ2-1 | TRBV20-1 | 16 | CSASPGLAGRNNEQFF | TGCAGTGCTAGTCCGGGGTTGGCAGGGAGAAACAATGAGCAGTTCTTC
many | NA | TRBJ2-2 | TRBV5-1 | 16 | CASSLVSAGFTGELFF | TGCGCCAGCAGCTTGGTCTCGGCAGGGTTCACCGGGGAGCTGTTTTTT
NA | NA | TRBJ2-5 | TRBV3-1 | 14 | CASSRLGAKETQYF | TGTGCCAGCAGCCGTCTTGGCGCCAAAGAGACCCAGTACTTC
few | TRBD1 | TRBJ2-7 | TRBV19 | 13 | CASSIGQGYEQYF | TGTGCCAGTAGTATCGGACAGGGGTACGAGCAGTACTTC
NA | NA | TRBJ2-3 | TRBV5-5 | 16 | CASSLNSRTETDTQYF | TGTGCCAGCAGCTTGAATAGTAGGACAGAGACAGATACGCAGTATTTT
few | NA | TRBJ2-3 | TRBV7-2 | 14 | CASSYHVTTDTQYF | TGTGCCAGCAGCTACCACGTAACCACAGATACGCAGTATTTT
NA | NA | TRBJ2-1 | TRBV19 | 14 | CASSTGLQLNEQFF | TGTGCCAGTAGTACGGGTTTACAGCTCAATGAGCAGTTCTTC
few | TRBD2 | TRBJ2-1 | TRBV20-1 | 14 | CSAVSGRPPNEQFF | TGCAGTGCTGTTAGCGGGAGACCTCCCAATGAGCAGTTCTTC
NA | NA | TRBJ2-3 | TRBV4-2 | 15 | CASSQDLLGPDTQYF | TGTGCCAGCAGCCAAGATCTACTGGGCCCAGATACGCAGTATTTT
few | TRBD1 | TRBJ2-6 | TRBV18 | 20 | CASSLIAPGQGNSGANVLTF | TGTGCCAGCTCACTTATAGCCCCGGGACAGGGCAACTCTGGGGCCAACGTCCTGACTTTC
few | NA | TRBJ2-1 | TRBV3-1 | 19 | CASSQDTKTTPSPNNEQFF | TGTGCCAGCAGCCAAGATACTAAGACGACCCCCTCACCCAACAATGAGCAGTTCTTC
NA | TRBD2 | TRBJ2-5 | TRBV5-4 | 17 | CASSQGLAGGASTAQYF | TGTGCCAGCAGCCAGGGACTAGCGGGAGGGGCCTCGACAGCCCAGTACTTC
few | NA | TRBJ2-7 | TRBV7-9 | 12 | CASSFATTEQYF | TGTGCCAGCAGCTTCGCGACTACCGAGCAGTACTTC
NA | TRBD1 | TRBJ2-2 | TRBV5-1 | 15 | CASSFKTGSTGELFF | TGCGCCAGCAGCTTCAAGACAGGGTCGACTGGGGAGCTGTTTTTT
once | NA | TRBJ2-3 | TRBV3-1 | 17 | CASSQESGGAGTDTQYF | TGTGCCAGCAGCCAAGAGTCCGGGGGAGCGGGCACAGATACGCAGTATTTT
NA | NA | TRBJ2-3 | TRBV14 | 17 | CASSQSMPRGSTDTQYF | TGTGCCAGCAGCCAATCAATGCCGCGAGGAAGCACAGATACGCAGTATTTT
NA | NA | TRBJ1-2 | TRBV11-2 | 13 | CASSSGQLGGYTF | TGTGCCAGCAGCTCGGGACAATTGGGTGGCTACACCTTC
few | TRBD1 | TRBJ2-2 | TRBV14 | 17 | CASSPRDRGPNTGELFF | TGTGCCAGCAGCCCCCGGGACAGGGGGCCAAACACCGGGGAGCTGTTTTTT
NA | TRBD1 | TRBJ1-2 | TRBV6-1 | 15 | CASNSWQGVDYGYTF | TGTGCCAGCAACTCCTGGCAGGGGGTAGACTATGGCTACACCTTC
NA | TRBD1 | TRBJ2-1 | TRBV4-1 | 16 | CASSQRGQASSYEQFF | TGCGCCAGCAGCCAGAGGGGACAGGCATCGAGTTATGAGCAGTTCTTC
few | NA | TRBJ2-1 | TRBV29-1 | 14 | CSVRTSNFLDEQFF | TGCAGCGTTCGAACTAGCAACTTTTTGGATGAGCAGTTCTTC
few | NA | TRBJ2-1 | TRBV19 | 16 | CASKHVLTGRVHEQFF | TGTGCCAGCAAGCATGTATTGACCGGGCGGGTTCATGAGCAGTTCTTC
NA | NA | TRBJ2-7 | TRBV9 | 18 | CASSVGVQGPGVTYEQYF | TGTGCCAGCAGCGTAGGGGTCCAGGGGCCAGGGGTGACGTACGAGCAGTACTTC
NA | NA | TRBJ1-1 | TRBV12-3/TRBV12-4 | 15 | CASSLEQPLNTEAFF | TGTGCCAGCAGTTTAGAGCAGCCCCTGAACACTGAAGCTTTCTTT
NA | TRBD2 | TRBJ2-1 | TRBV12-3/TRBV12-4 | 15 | CASSFSSGVWNEQFF | TGTGCCAGCAGTTTTTCTAGCGGGGTGTGGAATGAGCAGTTCTTC
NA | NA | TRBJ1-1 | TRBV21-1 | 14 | CASSKSGSPNEAFF | TGTGCCAGCAGCAAAAGCGGGTCCCCCAATGAAGCTTTCTTT
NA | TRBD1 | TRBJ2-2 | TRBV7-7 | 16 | CASSLTDRVDTGELFF | TGTGCCAGCAGCTTAACGGACAGGGTCGACACCGGGGAGCTGTTTTTT
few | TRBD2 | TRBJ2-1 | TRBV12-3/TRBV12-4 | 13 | CASSLGTINEQFF | TGTGCCAGCAGTTTGGGGACTATCAATGAGCAGTTCTTC
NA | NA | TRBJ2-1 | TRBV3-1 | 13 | CASSRLEANEQFF | TGTGCCAGCAGCCGCCTGGAGGCGAATGAGCAGTTCTTC
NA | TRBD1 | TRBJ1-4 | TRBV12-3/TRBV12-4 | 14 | CASSNRGLNEKLFF | TGTGCCAGCAGCAACAGGGGGCTTAATGAAAAACTGTTTTTT
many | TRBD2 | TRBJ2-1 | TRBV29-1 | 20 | CSATRTRSPSGWVGYNEQFF | TGCAGCGCCACCCGTACGAGGTCACCTAGCGGGTGGGTAGGTTACAATGAGCAGTTCTTC